This T cell receptor beta chain came from a study of naive and memory T cell subsets. The study's findings and limits: From naive to CM, EM and EMRA, diversity decreased and Gini increased.

Remarks on this clonotype: What it binds is unknown.

CDR3 size: 13 residues. An equimolar mix of two oligonucleotides served as the beta constant-region primer for TRBC1 and TRBC2. The ligated cDNA underwent four PCR rounds using SP2 and nested alpha and beta constant-region primers. MiXCR, run by TCRdb on the UMI-ligation and nested PCR reads, gives a single entry per CDR3 protein. The data show 140,000 to 150,000 distinct CDR3 sequences, approximately 17% seen once. The sample taken for sequencing was naive CD4+ T cells from blood. This TCR came from a human donor in good health. V and J are TRBV21-1 and TRBJ2-7; the table's D call TRBD2 went unverified against the DNA. TRBV21-1 is tagged as a pseudogene. Here the CDR3 reads CASSSSSPSEQYF. The DNA of the CDR3 is TGTGCCAGCAGCTCTTCAAGCCCTTCCGAGCAGTACTTC.